Reported below is one TCR beta chain. In the study's own analysis: Reference gene primer amplification yielded estimated nucleated cell counts. This table comes from immunoSEQ multiplex PCR, and its TCRdb copy is limited to in-frame clones, with some not included. The D gene and trimming were derived from the DNA, and the V and J assignments and clone size from that table. The table includes about 160,000 clones, roughly four fifths detected once. This entry belongs to a study of blood T cell repertoires in COVID-19. Across the study: Acute and convalescent COVID-19 specimens originated in the United States, Italy and Spain. PBMCs, B-cell-depleted T cells, or T cells were the source of the cDNA or gDNA that made up the material.

The CDR3 is made up of 12 amino acids. The germline V and J ends were trimmed by 1 base and 6 bases, with 7 bases remaining between them. Per germline, CDR1 SGHAT and CDR2 FQNNGV. V usage is TRBV11-2 and J usage is TRBJ2-7; D is perhaps TRBD2 (6 bases). The sequence came from a human donor with acute or convalescent COVID-19. The donor label of this sample is uncertain. Sequencing was carried out using peripheral blood. The CDR3: CASSLVGSEQYF. CDR3 bases: TGTGCCAGCAGCTTAGTCGGGAGCGAGCAGTACTTC.